The 31 T cell receptor beta chains in this list originate from one sample, sequenced in a study of regulatory T cells in long-lasting Graves disease. For TCR beta, libraries came from iRepertoire HTBI primers and Arm-PCR of CDR3 regions. Each CDR3 protein is one row after TCRdb ran MiXCR on the multiplex PCR reads. The repertoire holds about 430,000 distinct CDR3 sequences, with around 16% as singletons. Time point given: newly diagnosed GD, antithyroid drugs for less than 3 months. The authors made the TCR library using RNA they extracted from PBMCs. These data also formed part of another study, on T cells in Graves' hyperthyroidism and ophthalmopathy.

The sample here was peripheral blood mononuclear cells (PBMCs), taken at new diagnosis, from a patient treated with antithyroid drugs. The receptors derive from a woman in her 40s with Graves disease.

This clonotype has ten or more counts. The CDR3 bases are TGCGCCAGCAGCTTGGTTTTAGCGGGAGGTTTCGAGACCCAGTACTTC. The encoded protein is CASSLVLAGGFETQYF. V gene TRBV5-1 combines with J gene TRBJ2-5; 10 nucleotides agree with TRBD2. Trimming at V came to 0 bases and at J to 5 bases, leaving 7 bases not matched to a gene. CDR3 size: 16 residues. Germline V gives CDR1 SGHRS, CDR2 YFSETQ. Full variable domain (remainder filled in from reference TRBV5-1 and TRBJ2-5): KAGVTQTPRYLIKTRGQQVTLSCSPISGHRSVSWYQQTPGQGLQFLFEYFSETQRNKGNFPGRFSGRQFSNSRSEMNVSTLELGDSALYLCASSLVLAGGFETQYFGPGTRLLVL.

This clonotype occurred many times. The V call is TRBV7-9, the J call TRBJ2-2; D is unclear. Germline loops: CDR1 SEHNR, CDR2 FQNEAQ (reference sequence). V was cut by 1 base and J by 0 bases, with 3 bases left in between. This CDR3 comprises 14 residues. CDR3 amino acids: CASSLVSNTGELFF. The CDR3 DNA reads as TGTGCCAGCAGCTTAGTTTCGAACACCGGGGAGCTGTTTTTT.

This clonotype was counted ten times or more. V is TRBV12-5 and J is TRBJ2-5, with 8 bases matching TRBD2. Germline-derived CDR1 and CDR2 are LGHNT and FRNRAP. Unmatched junction bases numbered 13, after V lost 1 base and J lost 3 bases. CDR3 length: 18 residues. Here the CDR3 DNA reads TGTGCTAGTGGTTTGGATCTGGGACTAGGACCCGAAAAAGAGACCCAGTACTTC. Translation gives CASGLDLGLGPEKETQYF.

This clonotype was detected many times. The V gene is TRBV11-2, the J gene TRBJ2-2; no definite D call. Trimming cost V 6 bases and J 5 bases, with 7 bases left between them. CDR1 and CDR2 (germline): SGHAT, FQNNGV. This CDR3 is built from 12 residues. The CDR3 coding sequence is TGTGCCAGCAGTTGGAGAACCGGGGAGCTGTTTTTT. Its protein is CASSWRTGELFF.

In regard to this clonotype: The junction does not match germline at one end; this may be a read error. The chain uses TRBV7-9 and TRBJ1-1; TRBD1 might be the D (5 bases). The CDR3 spans 20 residues. In germline, CDR1 is SEHNR, CDR2 FQNEAQ (reference sequence). The DNA of the CDR3 is TGTGCCAGCAGTCAACCCGTGGTTTCCAGGGAAAGCCGTTTGAACACTGAAGCTTTCTTC. It yields the protein CASSQPVVSRESRLNTEAFF.

The chain carries TRBV7-2 and TRBJ2-1; D unresolved. The V gene's germline CDR1 is SGHTA and CDR2 FQGNSA. V lost 5 bases and J lost 7, with 12 bases in between. CDR3 length: 13 residues. CDR3 sequence: CASSLRPANEQFF. In DNA form, the CDR3 reads TGTGCCAGCAGCCTACGACCTGCTAATGAGCAGTTCTTC.

This clonotype was counted ten times or more. The genes are TRBV11-2 and TRBJ1-6; D not resolved. The CDR3 sequence is 15 residues long. With 5 bases removed from V and 4 bases from J, the gap between germline ends came to 12 bases. The germline gives CDR1 SGHAT, CDR2 FQNNGV. In DNA, the CDR3 is TGTGCCAGCAGCCCGGTGGGCGGATATAATTCACCCCTCCACTTT. Its protein product is CASSPVGGYNSPLHF. The complete variable domain, with remaining parts taken from reference TRBV11-2 and TRBJ1-6, reads EAGVAQSPRYKIIEKRQSVAFWCNPISGHATLYWYQQILGQGPKLLIQFQNNGVVDDSQLPKDRFSAERLKGVDSTLKIQPAKLEDSAVYLCASSPVGGYNSPLHFGNGTRLTVT.

This clonotype was observed at least ten times. This rearrangement joins TRBV27 to TRBJ1-5; D remains unclear. The CDR3 has 18 amino acids. Germline V CDR1 and CDR2: MNHEY, SMNVEV (reference sequence). Trimming pared 6 bases from V and 1 base from J, leaving 22 bases between. CDR3 sequence (DNA): TGTGCCAGCAGCCCCGGAGAAGGGATAGGTGGAAGCAATCAGCCCCAGCATTTT. Its protein is CASSPGEGIGGSNQPQHF.

The V call is TRBV25-1, the J call TRBJ2-5; D gene unclear. The V and J ends lost 1 base and 3 bases respectively, with 15 bases between them. CDR1 and CDR2 from the germline V gene are MGHDK and SYGVNS. The CDR3 is made up of 16 amino acids. The CDR3 sequence is CASSELEFYPEETQYF. CDR3 coding DNA: TGTGCCAGCAGTGAATTGGAGTTTTACCCGGAAGAGACCCAGTACTTC.

This clonotype showed up just a few times. The chain uses TRBV18 and TRBJ2-3, with D unclear. Trimming cost V 6 bases and J 4 bases, with 11 bases left between them. Germline V gives CDR1 KGHSH, CDR2 LQKENI. CDR3 length equals 13 residues. Here the CDR3 DNA reads TGTGCCAGCTCGCTCCTGCAGCCAGATACGCAGTATTTT. Protein product: CASSLLQPDTQYF.

This clonotype was detected ten times or more. The chain joins TRBV10-3 to TRBJ2-2; unclear D gene. V lost 7 bases, J lost 5 bases, and 11 bases lay in between. Germline CDR1 is ENHRY and CDR2 is SYGVKD. The CDR3 has 13 amino acids. In DNA, the CDR3 is TGTGCCATCAATACAGATCCAACCGGGGAGCTGTTTTTT. It specifies CAINTDPTGELFF.

The chain carries TRBV3-1 and TRBJ2-4; D uncertain. Trimming pared 0 bases from V and 13 bases from J, leaving 10 bases between. The CDR3 runs to 12 residues. Germline CDR1 reads LGHDT; CDR2 reads YNNKEL (reference sequence). CDR3 coding DNA: TGTGCCAGCAGCCAAGATCTGGGCAGCCAGTACTTC. Amino acids: CASSQDLGSQYF.

This clonotype was recorded many times. V gene TRBV7-9 combines with J gene TRBJ2-5; D is uncertain. The CDR3 is 14 residues long. Per the germline V gene, CDR1 is SEHNR and CDR2 is FQNEAQ (reference sequence). Trimming removed 4 bases from V and 2 bases from J, with 11 bases in between. CDR3: CASSSGPTQETQYF. In nucleotides, the CDR3 is TGTGCCAGCAGCTCCGGACCGACACAAGAGACCCAGTACTTC.

This clonotype was recorded many times. The chain has TRBV15 and TRBJ2-1, with D unclear. The CDR3 covers 14 residues. Germline assignment: CDR1 LNHNV and CDR2 YYDKDF (reference sequence). Deletions cut 4 bases from V and 6 bases from J, with 13 bases between. For the CDR3, the DNA is TGTGCCACCAGCAATTCAGCGAACCTCAATGAGCAGTTCTTC. Protein sequence: CATSNSANLNEQFF.

This clonotype showed up many times. The rearrangement links TRBV12-3 or TRBV12-4 to TRBJ2-1; the D is unclear. The length of the CDR3 is 13 residues. V lost 2 bases and J lost 3, with 5 bases in between. CDR3 DNA sequence: TGTGCCAGCAGTTTACTGATCTACAATGAGCAGTTCTTC. Residues: CASSLLIYNEQFF.

For this clonotype: This may be a read error: a much more frequent sequence differs by one nucleotide. The gene calls are TRBV7-2 and TRBJ2-1, with 11 bases matching TRBD2. The DNA end lines up better with TRBJ2-5; the J call may be wrong. The CDR3 totals 16 residues. Germline V gives CDR1 SGHTA, CDR2 FQGNSA. CDR3 amino acids: CASSSPLAGVQETQYF. CDR3 in DNA: TGTGCCAGCAGCTCCCCACTAGCGGGGGTTCAAGAGACCCAGTACTTC.

The table lists this clonotype with a few counts. J is TRBJ2-3 and V is TRBV20-1, with no clear D. V was shortened by 6 bases and J by 1 base, with 14 bases between the two germline ends. The length of the CDR3 is 14 residues. Germline CDR1 DFQATT, CDR2 SNEGSKA (reference sequence). The CDR3 DNA is TGCAGTGCCCTACCGGACGTTCGCACAGATACGCAGTATTTT. Translation: CSALPDVRTDTQYF.

This clonotype occurred many times. The genes are TRBV5-6 and TRBJ2-7, with 10 positions matching TRBD1. Looked up from germline, CDR1 is SGHDT and CDR2 is YYEEEE. V lost 3 bases and J lost 7; bases outside the gene matches: 7. The CDR3 totals 14 residues. CDR3 residues: CASSWTGGGREQYF. The CDR3 coding sequence is TGTGCCAGCAGCTGGACAGGGGGTGGTAGGGAGCAGTACTTC.

The rearrangement links TRBV12-3 or TRBV12-4 to TRBJ2-7; the D is unclear. The CDR3 length is 15 residues. Trimming cost V 6 bases and J 2 bases, with 17 bases left between them. This CDR3 reads CASRGSLKRPYEQYF. The CDR3 coding sequence is TGTGCCAGCAGGGGCTCATTAAAGAGACCCTACGAGCAGTACTTC.

Concerning this clonotype itself: This may arise from a read error, as a much more abundant clone is one base away. The chain carries TRBV7-6 and TRBJ1-6; 8 nucleotides align to TRBD1. Germline V gene data show CDR1 as SGHVS and CDR2 as FNYEAQ. The V gene end was trimmed by 3 bases and the J gene end by 18 bases; junction bases not matched to a gene: 13. The CDR3 contains 14 residues. The CDR3 is CASSLAQGASAHHF. For the CDR3, the DNA is TGTGCCAGCAGCTTGGCGCAGGGGGCATCGGCCCACCACTTT.

This clonotype was observed at least ten times. This chain connects TRBV18 to TRBJ1-2, with 7 positions matching TRBD1. The V segment lost 3 bases and the J segment 3 bases; nucleotides outside the gene matches: 4. Germline V gene lookup returns CDR1 KGHSH and CDR2 LQKENI. This CDR3 has 14 residues. CDR3 residues: CASSPLGTDYGYTF. CDR3 sequence (DNA): TGTGCCAGCTCACCCCTGGGGACAGACTATGGCTACACCTTC.

This clonotype was observed many times. The genes are TRBV7-2 and TRBJ2-5; 13 positions match TRBD2. V shed 5 bases, J shed 5 bases, and the junction held 5 bases outside the gene matches. Per the germline V gene, CDR1 is SGHTA and CDR2 is FQGNSA. The CDR3 extends over 15 amino acids. The CDR3 protein is CASSLGLAGLETQYF. The CDR3 DNA follows: TGTGCCAGCAGCCTGGGACTAGCGGGGCTGGAGACCCAGTACTTC. Variable domain in full (rest from reference TRBV7-2 and TRBJ2-5): GAGVSQSPSNKVTEKGKDVELRCDPISGHTALYWYRQSLGQGLEFLIYFQGNSAPDKSGLPSDRFSAERTGGSVSTLTIQRTQQEDSAVYLCASSLGLAGLETQYFGPGTRLLVL.

In its sample, this clonotype was seen many times. The chain uses TRBV28 and TRBJ2-5; 14 bases are shared with TRBD2. The CDR3 sequence is 16 residues long. The V gene end was trimmed by 6 bases and the J gene end by 5 bases; junction bases not matched to a gene: 8. Germline lookup yields CDR1 MDHEN and CDR2 SYDVKM. This CDR3 is CASSLGLAGEAETQYF. The CDR3 DNA reads as TGTGCCAGCAGCCTGGGACTAGCGGGAGAAGCGGAGACCCAGTACTTC. Full variable domain (outside the CDR3, taken from reference TRBV28 and TRBJ2-5): DVKVTQSSRYLVKRTGEKVFLECVQDMDHENMFWYRQDPGLGLRLIYFSYDVKMKEKGDIPEGYSVSREKKERFSLILESASTNQTSMYLCASSLGLAGEAETQYFGPGTRLLVL.

This clonotype showed up many times. This sequence joins TRBV28 and TRBJ1-1; the match to TRBD1 covers 7 bases. The trim removed 4 bases at V and 0 bases at J, leaving 8 bases unmatched. The CDR3 sequence is 16 residues long. The germline CDR1 and CDR2 sequences are MDHEN and SYDVKM. The CDR3 DNA sequence: TGTGCCAGCAGTTGGCGGTCAGGGGGTATGAACACTGAAGCTTTCTTT. It specifies CASSWRSGGMNTEAFF.

As to this clonotype: At one of its ends the junction is not consistent with the germline gene, which may arise from a read error. V and J are TRBV6-1 and TRBJ2-7, with D perhaps matching TRBD1 (6 bases). Germline V lookup: CDR1 MNHNS, CDR2 SASEGT. The CDR3 sequence is 11 residues long. DNA for the CDR3: TGTGCCAGCCGGGACAAGTACGATCAGTACTTC. Translated: CASRDKYDQYF.

As for this clonotype: Given a much more abundant clone one base away, this may be a read error. The rearrangement joins TRBV7-3 to TRBJ2-3, with a possible D match to TRBD1 (5 bases). V was shortened by 5 bases and J by 3 bases, with 15 bases between the two germline ends. CDR1 and CDR2 (germline): SGHTA, FQGTGA. The CDR3 is 15 amino acids. The CDR3 nucleotides read TGTGCCAGCAGCCTGAAACAGGCAGGGACAGATACGCAGTATTTT. This translates into CASSLKQAGTDTQYF.

This clonotype was detected ten times or more. The chain combines TRBV30 with TRBJ1-1, with D possibly TRBD1 on 5 matching bases. The V gene lost 1 base and the J gene lost 1 base, with 7 bases spanning the gap. This CDR3 has 13 residues. The germline gives CDR1 GTSNPN, CDR2 SVGIG (reference sequence). CDR3 nucleotides: TGTGCCTGGAGTGGACAGACGAACACTGAAGCTTTCTTT. This encodes CAWSGQTNTEAFF.

This chain uses TRBV2 with TRBJ2-7; D is unclear. The CDR3 extends over 12 amino acids. V lost 3 bases and J lost 2, with 5 bases in between. Germline V gene sequence: CDR1 SNHLY, CDR2 FYNNEI. Here the CDR3 DNA reads TGTGCCAGCAGTGATCTCCCCTACGAGCAGTACTTC. Protein: CASSDLPYEQYF.

This clonotype has ten or more counts. The chain recombines TRBV30 with TRBJ2-3; 10 nucleotides align to TRBD1. The CDR3 covers 13 residues. Germline assignment: CDR1 GTSNPN and CDR2 SVGIG (reference sequence). The trim removed 8 bases at V and 6 bases at J, leaving 8 bases unmatched. The CDR3 bases are TGTGCCCGCGGACAGGGGGAGTCGGATACGCAGTATTTT. Its translation is CARGQGESDTQYF.

The V gene is TRBV20-1, the J gene TRBJ2-1; D ambiguous. The CDR3 has 15 amino acids. V was clipped by 1 base and J by 2 bases, with 12 bases between them. The germline V gene encodes CDR1 DFQATT and CDR2 SNEGSKA (reference sequence). The CDR3 nucleotides are TGCAGTGCTAGAGGTTCAGGCCTGACCTACAATGAGCAGTTCTTC. Its protein product is CSARGSGLTYNEQFF.

The genes are TRBV27 and TRBJ2-7; no firm D call. V was shortened by 3 bases and J by 3 bases, with 15 bases between the two germline ends. The CDR3 has 15 residues. Germline assignment: CDR1 MNHEY and CDR2 SMNVEV (reference sequence). In DNA, the CDR3 is TGTGCCAGCAGTTTGCGGACCACCGCCGTCTACGAGCAGTACTTC. Translating gives CASSLRTTAVYEQYF.